This TCR beta chain was identified during a study of blood T cell repertoires in COVID-19. Study in general: PBMCs, B-cell-depleted T cells, or T cells were the source of the cDNA or gDNA that made up the material.

Original data processing: Nucleated cell number was recorded as an estimate derived from reference gene primer amplification. TCRdb keeps only in-frame clones here, not all; method: immunoSEQ multiplex PCR. V, J and clone size derive from that table, while D and trimming were established from the DNA sequence. The data show 130,000 to 150,000 clones, about 76% seen once. The source is a woman in her sixties or seventies with COVID-19, enrolled during active disease. The sample taken for sequencing was peripheral blood.

For the CDR3, the DNA is TGTGCCAGCAGCGGCGGGGTCAATAATTCACCCCTCCACTTT. This sequence encodes CASSGGVNNSPLHF. This chain joins TRBV5-4 and TRBJ1-6, with D hard to call. V was cut by 4 bases and J by 5 bases, with 10 bases left in between. The length of the CDR3 is 14 residues. Germline-derived CDR1 and CDR2 are SGHNT and YYREEE (reference sequence).